These 30 T cell receptor beta chains were sequenced from one sample in a study of blood T cell repertoires in COVID-19. Here immunoSEQ multiplex PCR was the method, and the copy in TCRdb shows in-frame clones only, minus some. Found here are about 120,000 clones, 85% to 90% of them singletons; the top ten hold more than 20%. The sequenced sample was peripheral blood. The receptors here all came from an elderly woman with acute or convalescent COVID-19.

The gene calls are TRBV3-1 (or the pseudogene TRBV3-2) and TRBJ2-1; 8 bases are a match to TRBD2. Germline lookup yields CDR1 LGHDT and CDR2 YNNKEL (reference sequence). The V and J ends lost 6 bases and 6 bases, in that order; junction bases with no gene match: 10. The CDR3 runs 15 residues. The CDR3 DNA sequence: TGTGCCAGCAGTGACACCGGGACTAGTCGCAATGAGCAGTTCTTC. It encodes CASSDTGTSRNEQFF.

The J gene is TRBJ1-2, the V gene TRBV28; D perhaps matches TRBD1 (6 bases). V was clipped by 8 bases and J by 4 bases, with 20 bases between them. Germline V CDR1 and CDR2: MDHEN, SYDVKM. This CDR3 contains 15 residues. The CDR3 loop is CASSSSPGQIYGYTF. The CDR3 DNA is TGTGCCAGCTCCTCCTCCCCTGGACAGATCTATGGCTACACCTTC.

The gene calls are TRBV28 and TRBJ1-2; no definite D call. The CDR3 runs 13 residues. The V end lost 6 bases, the J end lost 4 bases, and 12 bases lay between the germline ends. CDR1 and CDR2 from the germline V gene are MDHEN and SYDVKM. DNA of the CDR3: TGTGCCAGCAGCAAACAGATCGGCTATGGCTACACCTTC. Translation: CASSKQIGYGYTF.

This clone was seen a single time. V usage is TRBV4-3 and J usage is TRBJ2-3; TRBD1 matches at 12 bases. The CDR3 is 18 residues long. The V and J ends lost 3 bases and 5 bases, in that order; junction bases with no gene match: 12. CDR1 is LGHNA and CDR2 is YSLEER in the germline V gene. The CDR3 region has the DNA TGCGCCAGCAGCCAGACCCCCACCCGGGACAGGGGGCAAGATACGCAGTATTTT. Amino acid sequence: CASSQTPTRDRGQDTQYF.

This clone was seen more than once but under ten times. The chain links TRBV2 to TRBJ1-6; D uncertain. Germline lookup yields CDR1 SNHLY and CDR2 FYNNEI. V lost 11 bases and J lost 5, with 13 bases in between. This CDR3 has 13 amino acids. This CDR3 is CAGWGDNNSPLHF. For the CDR3, the DNA is TGTGCCGGATGGGGAGACAATAATTCACCCCTCCACTTT.

As concerns this clone: At one of its ends the junction is not consistent with the germline gene, which may arise from a read error. CDR3 DNA sequence: TGCGCCAGCGGCTTGGGGAGTTGGGAGCTGTTTTTT. Its translation is CASGLGSWELFF. The rearrangement joins TRBV5-1 to TRBJ2-2, with D possibly being TRBD2 (5 bases). The CDR3 covers 12 residues. Germline V gene data show CDR1 as SGHRS and CDR2 as YFSETQ.

V and J are TRBV9 and TRBJ2-1; D is uncertain. The CDR3 has 15 residues. The V gene lost 0 bases and the J gene lost 0 bases, with 7 bases spanning the gap. Germline values: CDR1 SGDLS, CDR2 YYNGEE. This CDR3 reads CASSVELSSYNEQFF. CDR3 DNA: TGTGCCAGCAGCGTAGAATTGAGCTCCTACAATGAGCAGTTCTTC.

The chain recombines TRBV5-8 with TRBJ2-5; D is possibly TRBD1 (5 bases). The CDR3 is made up of 15 amino acids. Germline V lookup: CDR1 SGHTS, CDR2 YDEGEE. Between the trimmed V and J ends, which lost 7 bases and 2 bases, there was a span of 18 bases. CDR3 loop: CASGGRQGMQETQYF. CDR3 nucleotides: TGTGCCAGCGGTGGCCGGCAGGGAATGCAAGAGACCCAGTACTTC.

J is TRBJ2-1 and V is TRBV5-1, with a tentative D call TRBD1 (6 bases). In germline, CDR1 is SGHRS, CDR2 YFSETQ. V was cut by 4 bases and J by 1 base, with 12 bases left in between. The CDR3 is 15 residues long. CDR3 coding DNA: TGCGCCAGCAGCCTCGGACAGCAGTCCTACAATGAGCAGTTCTTC. It is translated as CASSLGQQSYNEQFF.

The CDR3 DNA reads as TGTGCCAGCAGGGGCGAATCAGACTCTGGGGCCAACGTCCTGACTTTC. Encoded protein: CASRGESDSGANVLTF. The chain links TRBV4-2 to TRBJ2-6; D is unclear. Germline V gives CDR1 LGHNA, CDR2 YNFKEQ. The CDR3 totals 16 residues. Trimming cost V 6 bases and J 0 bases, with 12 bases left between them.

Regarding this clone: The identical CDR3 is also encoded by other nucleotide sequences in the sample. The rearrangement joins TRBV5-5 to TRBJ1-5; D remains unclear. The CDR3 has 13 amino acids. Trimming stripped 4 bases from V and 5 bases from J, with 10 bases between. Germline CDR1 reads SGHKS; CDR2 reads YYEKEE (reference sequence). The CDR3 bases are TGTGCCAGCAGCCTGTGGGCAGATCAGCCCCAGCATTTT. It yields the protein CASSLWADQPQHF. The entire variable domain, with the rest obtained from reference TRBV5-5 and TRBJ1-5, is as follows: DAGVTQSPTHLIKTRGQQVTLRCSPISGHKSVSWYQQVLGQGPQFIFQYYEKEERGRGNFPDRFSARQFPNYSSELNVNALLLGDSALYLCASSLWADQPQHFGDGTRLSIL.

V is TRBV5-1 and J is TRBJ1-1; D might be TRBD1 (6 bases). Trimming pared 4 bases from V and 7 bases from J, leaving 23 bases between. The germline V gene encodes CDR1 SGHRS and CDR2 YFSETQ. The length of the CDR3 is 16 residues. CDR3 amino acids: CASSPSWTALTFEAFF. The CDR3 DNA reads as TGCGCCAGCAGCCCCTCTTGGACAGCGTTAACGTTTGAAGCTTTCTTT.

The chain uses TRBV24-1 and TRBJ1-2, with TRBD1 matching 8 bases. The CDR3 runs to 14 residues. J was trimmed by 7 bases and V by 4 bases; bases with no gene match: 7. The germline V gene has CDR1 KGHDR and CDR2 SFDVKD. The CDR3 protein is CATSETDRASGYTF. CDR3 in DNA: TGTGCCACCAGTGAGACGGACAGGGCAAGTGGCTACACCTTC.

This clone was detected only once. This rearrangement joins TRBV5-4 to TRBJ1-2; D is ambiguous. This CDR3 is built from 13 residues. CDR1 and CDR2 from the germline V gene are SGHNT and YYREEE (reference sequence). V lost 0 bases, J lost 2 bases, and 5 bases lay in between. As DNA, the CDR3 is TGTGCCAGCAGCTTGGAACAAAACTATGGCTACACCTTC. It encodes CASSLEQNYGYTF.

The rearrangement joins TRBV11-2 to TRBJ1-3; 10 nucleotides line up with TRBD1. With V trimmed by 1 base and J by 7 bases, 4 bases remained unmatched. The germline V gene encodes CDR1 SGHAT and CDR2 FQNNGV. CDR3 size: 15 residues. CDR3 protein: CASSLADRGPNTIYF. CDR3 coding DNA: TGTGCCAGCAGCTTAGCCGACAGGGGGCCGAACACCATATATTTT.

This clone was seen only once. The V and J genes are TRBV7-2 and TRBJ1-1; 8 positions match TRBD1. This CDR3 is built from 13 residues. J lost 5 bases, V lost 4 bases, and 3 bases had no gene match. Germline CDR1 and CDR2: SGHTA and FQGNSA. For the CDR3, the DNA is TGTGCCAGCAGCTCCTACAGGGGGACTGAAGCTTTCTTT. Translating it yields CASSSYRGTEAFF.

The count of this clone is one. The chain employs TRBV28 and TRBJ2-3, with TRBD1 as a possible D gene (6 bases). This CDR3 contains 16 residues. V was pared by 2 bases and J by 8 bases, with 20 bases between. CDR1 MDHEN and CDR2 SYDVKM come from the germline V gene. CDR3 in DNA: TGTGCCAGCAGTTTACCGACAGGAGGCGGAGGTGGTACGCAGTATTTT. Protein product: CASSLPTGGGGGTQYF.

The V call is TRBV6-5, the J call TRBJ2-7, with no clear D. The V gene lost 8 bases and the J gene lost 4 bases, with 9 bases spanning the gap. CDR3 length equals 11 residues. Germline assignment: CDR1 MNHEY and CDR2 SVGAGI. DNA for the CDR3: TGTGCCAGCCCCAGTCTTTACGAGCAGTACGTC. Translated: CASPSLYEQYV.

V usage is TRBV28 and J usage is TRBJ2-1, with 7 positions matching TRBD1. With 10 bases clipped from V and 5 bases from J, the junction kept 8 bases outside the gene matches. This CDR3 has 13 amino acids. The germline V gene encodes CDR1 MDHEN and CDR2 SYDVKM. CDR3 in DNA: TGTGCCACCGACAGGGAGATGAACAATGAGCAGTTCTTC. Translated: CATDREMNNEQFF.

The J gene is TRBJ1-3, the V gene TRBV5-4; a possible D gene is TRBD1 (5 bases). There are 15 residues in the CDR3. V lost 4 bases, J lost 0 bases, and 11 bases lay in between. The germline gives CDR1 SGHNT, CDR2 YYREEE (reference sequence). In DNA form, the CDR3 reads TGTGCCAGCAGCGTAGACAGCCTCTCTGGAAACACCATATATTTT. This translates into CASSVDSLSGNTIYF.

This clone was detected a few times. V is TRBV5-1 and J is TRBJ1-1; no clear D gene. Per the germline V gene, CDR1 is SGHRS and CDR2 is YFSETQ. The CDR3 has 13 residues. V was clipped by 1 base and J by 0 bases, with 4 bases between them. The CDR3 is CASSLIVNTEAFF. DNA for the CDR3: TGCGCCAGCAGCTTGATAGTGAACACTGAAGCTTTCTTT.

The chain combines TRBV28 with TRBJ1-2; D is ambiguous. The CDR3 loop spans 13 amino acids. Germline V gene lookup returns CDR1 MDHEN and CDR2 SYDVKM. Trimming stripped 1 base from V and 8 bases from J, with 11 bases between. The CDR3 DNA follows: TGTGCCAGCAGTTTATCTCGGGGTCGCGGCTACACCTTC. Translating it yields CASSLSRGRGYTF.

The genes are TRBV7-8 and TRBJ1-2, with D possibly being TRBD1 (6 bases). Germline values: CDR1 SGHVS, CDR2 FQNEAQ. CDR3 length: 16 amino acids. Trimming took 0 bases from V and 1 from J, leaving 12 bases between them. Written as DNA, the CDR3 is TGTGCCAGCAGCTTAGCGGGGACACTTGTTAACTATGGCTACACCTTC. This encodes CASSLAGTLVNYGYTF.

The J gene is TRBJ2-6, the V gene TRBV6-5, with D unresolved. The CDR3 has 15 residues. CDR1 is MNHEY, CDR2 SVGAGI, per germline. Trimming removed 6 bases from V and 0 bases from J, with 9 bases in between. In DNA form, the CDR3 reads TGTGCCAGCAGCCCGACACTCTCTGGGGCCAACGTCCTGACTTTC. Its protein product is CASSPTLSGANVLTF.

This chain connects TRBV6-6 to TRBJ1-6; TRBD1 is a possible D gene (6 bases). CDR3 length equals 13 residues. Trimming took 2 bases from V and 10 from J, leaving 9 bases between them. Germline lookup yields CDR1 MNHNY and CDR2 SVGAGI (reference sequence). The CDR3 DNA is TGTGCCAGCAGTTACGGGGGCGGATCACCCCTCCACTTT. Protein product: CASSYGGGSPLHF.

This clone was seen a handful of times. This chain joins TRBV11-2 and TRBJ1-1; D is possibly TRBD1 (6 bases). Germline values: CDR1 SGHAT, CDR2 FQNNGV. V was pared by 5 bases and J by 8 bases, with 12 bases between. The CDR3 contains 12 residues. CDR3 nucleotide sequence: TGTGCCAGCAGCGGGCGGACAGCAGAAGCTTTCTTT. It yields the protein CASSGRTAEAFF.

The chain has TRBV19 and TRBJ1-2; D is perhaps TRBD1 (5 bases). V was clipped by 5 bases and J by 4 bases, with 11 bases between them. The CDR3 loop spans 13 amino acids. CDR1 and CDR2 from the germline V gene are LNHDA and SQIVND (reference sequence). CDR3 amino acids: CASSPTDTYGYTF. The CDR3 DNA is TGTGCCAGTAGTCCGACGGACACCTATGGCTACACCTTC.

The rearrangement uses TRBV12-3 or TRBV12-4 and TRBJ1-2, with D unclear. This CDR3 contains 13 residues. Trimming removed 6 bases from V and 1 base from J, with 9 bases in between. The DNA for the CDR3 is TGTGCCAGCAGCCCCACACGTAACTATGGCTACACCTTC. Translating it yields CASSPTRNYGYTF.

This chain joins TRBV11-2 and TRBJ2-5; D is possibly TRBD2 (7 bases). The CDR3 is 14 amino acids. The germline V gene has CDR1 SGHAT and CDR2 FQNNGV. The V and J ends lost 2 bases and 4 bases respectively, with 11 bases between them. In DNA, the CDR3 is TGTGCCAGCAGCTTAAGGGGGGGCGTAGAGACCCAGTACTTC. Amino acids: CASSLRGGVETQYF.

The genes are TRBV19 and TRBJ1-2, with D possibly being TRBD1 (5 bases). There are 14 residues in the CDR3. The germline V gene encodes CDR1 LNHDA and CDR2 SQIVND (reference sequence). Trimming removed 9 bases from V and 4 bases from J, with 18 bases in between. CDR3 protein: CASSRGETFYGYTF. The CDR3 DNA reads TGTGCCAGCTCCCGGGGGGAGACTTTCTATGGCTACACCTTC.